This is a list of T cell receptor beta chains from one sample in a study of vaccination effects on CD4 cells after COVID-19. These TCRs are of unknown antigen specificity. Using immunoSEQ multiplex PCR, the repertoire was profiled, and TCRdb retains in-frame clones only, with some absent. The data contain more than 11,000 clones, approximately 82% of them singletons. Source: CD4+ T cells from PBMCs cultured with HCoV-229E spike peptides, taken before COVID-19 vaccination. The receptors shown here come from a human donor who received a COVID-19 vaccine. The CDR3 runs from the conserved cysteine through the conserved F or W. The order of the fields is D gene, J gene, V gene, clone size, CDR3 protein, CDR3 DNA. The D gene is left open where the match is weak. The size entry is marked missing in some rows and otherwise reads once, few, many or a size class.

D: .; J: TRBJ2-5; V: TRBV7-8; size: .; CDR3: CASSFGGGGETQYF; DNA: TGTGCCAGCAGCTTTGGGGGAGGCGGGGAGACCCAGTACTTC
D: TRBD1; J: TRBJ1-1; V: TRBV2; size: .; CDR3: CASSEAQGTGRIKSGLAAFF; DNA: TGTGCCAGCAGTGAAGCGCAAGGGACAGGGAGGATTAAATCCGGCCTTGCAGCTTTCTTT
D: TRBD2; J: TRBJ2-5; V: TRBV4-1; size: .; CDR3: CASSHRLAGGQGETQYF; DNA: TGCGCCAGCAGCCACCGACTAGCGGGGGGCCAGGGGGAGACCCAGTACTTC
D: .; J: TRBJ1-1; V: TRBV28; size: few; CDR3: CASSFQSLNTEAFF; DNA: TGTGCCAGCAGTTTCCAGAGCCTGAACACTGAAGCTTTCTTT
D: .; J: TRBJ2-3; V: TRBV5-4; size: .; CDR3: CASSPGGSGSTDTQYF; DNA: TGTGCCAGCAGCCCAGGGGGGTCGGGGAGCACAGATACGCAGTATTTT
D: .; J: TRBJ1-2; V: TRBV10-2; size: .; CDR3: CATIETAGNNYGYTF; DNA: TGCGCCACTATCGAGACGGCGGGGAATAACTATGGCTACACCTTC
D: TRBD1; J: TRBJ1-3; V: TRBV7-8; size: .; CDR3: CASSLRTGNGNTIYF; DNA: TGTGCCAGCAGCCTACGGACAGGGAATGGAAACACCATATATTTT
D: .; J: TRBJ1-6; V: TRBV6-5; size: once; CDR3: CASSQGDSPLHF; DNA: TGTGCCAGCAGCCAAGGGGATTCACCCCTCCACTTT
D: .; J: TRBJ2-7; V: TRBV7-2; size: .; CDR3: CASSLGKLYEQYF; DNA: TGTGCCAGCAGCTTAGGCAAACTCTACGAGCAGTACTTC
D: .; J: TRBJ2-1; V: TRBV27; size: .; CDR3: CASSSRIEQFF; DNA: TGTGCCAGCAGTTCTCGCATTGAGCAGTTCTTC
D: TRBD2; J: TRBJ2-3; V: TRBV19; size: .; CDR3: CASSGAGGSNTQYF; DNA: TGTGCCAGTAGTGGAGCGGGGGGGTCGAATACGCAGTATTTT
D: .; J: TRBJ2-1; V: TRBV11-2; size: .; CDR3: CASSLVAGTYNEQFF; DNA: TGTGCCAGCAGCTTAGTGGCGGGAACCTACAATGAGCAGTTCTTC
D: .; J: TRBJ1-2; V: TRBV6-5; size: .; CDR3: CASSHGNFPGYTF; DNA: TGTGCCAGCAGCCACGGGAATTTCCCGGGCTACACCTTC
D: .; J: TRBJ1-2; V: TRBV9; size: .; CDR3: CASSVVQVPYGYTF; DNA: TGTGCCAGCAGCGTAGTCCAGGTACCCTATGGCTACACCTTC
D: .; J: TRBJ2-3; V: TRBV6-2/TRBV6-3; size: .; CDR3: CASSYPSFRGTDTQYF; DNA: TGTGCCAGCAGTTACCCAAGCTTTCGGGGCACAGATACGCAGTATTTT
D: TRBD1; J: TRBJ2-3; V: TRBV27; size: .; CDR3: CASSPRGTGISTDTQYF; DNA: TGTGCCAGCAGTCCACGGGGGACAGGGATCTCCACAGATACGCAGTATTTT
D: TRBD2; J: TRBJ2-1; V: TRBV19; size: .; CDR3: CASSTPGTTVHEQFF; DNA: TGTGCCAGTAGTACCCCCGGGACTACCGTCCATGAGCAGTTCTTC
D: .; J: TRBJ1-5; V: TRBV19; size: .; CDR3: CASSIARGNQPQHF; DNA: TGTGCCAGTAGTATCGCCAGGGGCAATCAGCCCCAGCATTTT
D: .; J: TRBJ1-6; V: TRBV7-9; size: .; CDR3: CASSLTTGGGSSPLHF; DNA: TGTGCCAGCAGCTTGACCACGGGGGGCGGGAGTTCACCCCTCCACTTT
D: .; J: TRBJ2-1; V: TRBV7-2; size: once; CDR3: CASSLYLLRDNEQFF; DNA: TGTGCCAGCAGCTTGTATCTCCTGAGGGACAATGAGCAGTTCTTC
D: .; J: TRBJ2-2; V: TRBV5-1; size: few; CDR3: CASSTTRTGTGELFF; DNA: TGCGCCAGCAGCACGACAAGGACGGGCACCGGGGAGCTGTTTTTT
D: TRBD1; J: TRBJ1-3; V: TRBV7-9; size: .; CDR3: CASSPLWTGSGNTIYF; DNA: TGTGCCAGCAGCCCACTATGGACAGGGTCTGGAAACACCATATATTTT
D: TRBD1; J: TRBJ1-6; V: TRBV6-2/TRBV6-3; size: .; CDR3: CASSYSTGRSPLHF; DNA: TGTGCCAGCAGTTACTCGACAGGGCGTTCACCCCTCCACTTT